Described below is a single TCR beta chain sequence and its context. The table lists this clonotype with many counts. Its antigen specificity is not known. One base away there is no much larger clone; base qualities are not given. The data derive from a study of response to subunit inactivated influenza vaccine (dated by TCRdb to between 2017 and 2018). Study-level background: Deep quantitative T cell receptor repertoire profiling was used in the study to track responses to a trivalent subunit inactivated influenza vaccine.

Study-wide conclusions, independent of this receptor: According to the authors, only a limited number of new T cells may be recruited by each seasonal influenza vaccination.

Here V drops 1 base and J drops 6 bases, and the junction holds 1 base not matched to any gene. The germline V gene specifies MGHRA as CDR1 and YSYEKL as CDR2. From cysteine to phenylalanine, the CDR3 is 13 amino acids long. Only the CDR3 part of the read is kept: 39 bases, read in frame from the first base. To prepare the library, RT-PCR was applied. Sequenced using an Illumina HiSeq 2500. TCRdb took the public reads, trimmed them with fastp at Q25, ran MiXCR for clone calling and kept in-frame beta chains. Rows with a matching CDR3 protein are joined into one entry that keeps the most common DNA and genes. The sample records around 520,000 distinct CDR3 sequences, about 25% of which are singletons. 1.5% to 2% of the sample goes to the ten largest clones.

Source: CD4+ T cells sorted from PBMCs, taken roughly 5 days after vaccination. The origin of this receptor is a man aged 50-59 years who received an inactivated influenza vaccine. Donor details come from another sample of the same person, matched by shared clones. The rearranged segments are TRBV4-1 and TRBJ1-2, with 8 middle bases fitting TRBD1. The CDR3 reads as follows: CASSQGQGNGYTF. Here is the DNA: TGCGCCAGCAGCCAAGGACAGGGGAATGGCTACACCTTC.